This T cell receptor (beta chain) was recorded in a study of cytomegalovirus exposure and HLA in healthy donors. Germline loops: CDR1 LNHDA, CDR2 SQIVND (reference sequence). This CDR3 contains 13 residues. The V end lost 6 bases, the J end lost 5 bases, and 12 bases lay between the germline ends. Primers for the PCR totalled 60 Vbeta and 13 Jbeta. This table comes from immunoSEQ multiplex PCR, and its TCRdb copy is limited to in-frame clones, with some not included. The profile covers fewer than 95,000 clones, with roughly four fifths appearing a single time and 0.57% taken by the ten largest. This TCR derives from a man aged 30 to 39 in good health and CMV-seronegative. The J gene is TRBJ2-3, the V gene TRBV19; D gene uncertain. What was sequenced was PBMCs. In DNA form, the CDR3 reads TGTGCCAGTAGCACCGCCGTCAGAGATACGCAGTATTTT. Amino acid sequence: CASSTAVRDTQYF.